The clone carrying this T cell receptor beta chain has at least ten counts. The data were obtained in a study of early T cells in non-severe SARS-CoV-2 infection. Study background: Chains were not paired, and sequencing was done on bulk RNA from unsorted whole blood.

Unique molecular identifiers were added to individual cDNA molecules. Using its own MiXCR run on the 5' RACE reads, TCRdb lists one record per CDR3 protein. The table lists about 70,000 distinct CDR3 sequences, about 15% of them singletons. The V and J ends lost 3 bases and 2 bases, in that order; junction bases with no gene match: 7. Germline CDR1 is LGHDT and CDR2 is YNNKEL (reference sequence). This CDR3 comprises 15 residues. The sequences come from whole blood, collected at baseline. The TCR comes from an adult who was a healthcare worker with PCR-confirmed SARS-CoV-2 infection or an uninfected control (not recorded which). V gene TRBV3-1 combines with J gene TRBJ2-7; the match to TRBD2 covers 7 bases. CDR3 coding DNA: TGTGCCAGCAGCCAGAGCCCTAGCGGCACCTACGAGCAGTACTTC. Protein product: CASSQSPSGTYEQYF.